These 18 T cell receptor beta chains came from one sample sequenced in a study of blood T cell repertoires in COVID-19. Clones were sequenced by immunoSEQ multiplex PCR, and TCRdb holds only the in-frame ones, with some missing. The data show approximately 350,000 clones, roughly 87% seen once. The sample taken for sequencing was PBMCs or T cells enriched from blood (not recorded which). Every receptor here comes from a woman aged 25 to 39 who had recovered from COVID-19.

This chain joins TRBV5-6 and TRBJ2-7; D might be TRBD2 (6 bases). Germline V lookup: CDR1 SGHDT, CDR2 YYEEEE. Trimming shortened V by 2 bases and J by 7 bases, and 10 bases separated the two germline ends. This CDR3 is built from 12 residues. CDR3: CASSLGGGEQYF. The DNA for the CDR3 is TGTGCCAGCAGCTTAGGTGGAGGGGAGCAGTACTTC.

The chain recombines TRBV29-1 with TRBJ1-1; D gene unclear. Germline CDR1 and CDR2: SQVTM and ANQGSEA. The CDR3 is 12 residues long. V lost 5 bases and J lost 3, with 10 bases in between. The CDR3 coding sequence is TGCAGCGTTATACGGTATGACACTGAAGCTTTCTTT. The encoded protein is CSVIRYDTEAFF.

The CDR3 DNA reads TGTGCCAGCAGTCCGACTAGCGGGAGTGGGGATGAGCAGTTCTTC. Translating gives CASSPTSGSGDEQFF. The chain uses TRBV7-9 and TRBJ2-1; TRBD2 matches at 12 bases. Germline CDR1 and CDR2: SEHNR and FQNEAQ (reference sequence). CDR3 size: 15 residues. Germline trimming cut 6 bases from V and 8 bases from J; bases unmatched to any gene: 8.

The chain combines TRBV9 with TRBJ1-2; 7 bases align to TRBD1. The CDR3 loop spans 17 amino acids. The trim removed 3 bases at V and 0 bases at J, leaving 11 bases unmatched. CDR1 SGDLS and CDR2 YYNGEE come from the germline V gene. CDR3 loop: CASSEIPGGRPNYGYTF. The CDR3 DNA follows: TGTGCCAGCAGCGAGATCCCAGGGGGAAGGCCTAACTATGGCTACACCTTC. The whole variable domain, filled in from reference TRBV9 and TRBJ1-2, reads DSGVTQTPKHLITATGQRVTLRCSPRSGDLSVYWYQQSLDQGLQFLIQYYNGEERAKGNILERFSAQQFPDLHSELNLSSLELGDSALYFCASSEIPGGRPNYGYTFGSGTRLTVV.

The CDR3 loop is CASSNRGRTDTQYF. The CDR3 DNA sequence: TGTGCCAGCAGTAACAGGGGGCGCACAGATACGCAGTATTTT. This sequence joins TRBV27 and TRBJ2-3, with TRBD1 matching 9 bases. Trimming removed 5 bases from V and 1 base from J; junction bases left unmatched: 1. The CDR3 length is 14 residues. Germline V gene sequence: CDR1 MNHEY, CDR2 SMNVEV (reference sequence).

V is TRBV12-3 or TRBV12-4 and J is TRBJ1-5, with D perhaps matching TRBD1 (5 bases). Trimming took 5 bases from V and 5 from J, leaving 10 bases between them. The CDR3 covers 13 residues. CDR3 coding DNA: TGTGCCAGCAGTCTCCAGGGTTATCAGCCCCAGCATTTT. It specifies CASSLQGYQPQHF.

DNA of the CDR3: TGTGCCAGCAGTTACCTAGGACAGGTTGAGACCTTC. The encoded protein is CASSYLGQVETF. This chain uses TRBV6-5 with TRBJ1-2, with TRBD1 matching over 7 bases. CDR3 length equals 12 residues. The germline V gene encodes CDR1 MNHEY and CDR2 SVGAGI. J lost 14 bases, V lost 2 bases, and 8 bases had no gene match.

V is TRBV9 and J is TRBJ1-1, with D unresolved. Per the germline V gene, CDR1 is SGDLS and CDR2 is YYNGEE. Trimming took 4 bases from V and 1 from J, leaving 11 bases between them. The CDR3 extends over 14 amino acids. The CDR3 DNA follows: TGTGCCAGCAGCATAGGTTCGTCGAACACTGAAGCTTTCTTT. Translated: CASSIGSSNTEAFF.

The rearrangement links TRBV29-1 to TRBJ1-2; perhaps TRBD1 as D (5 bases). V dropped 7 bases and J dropped 7 bases, with 13 bases sitting between them. CDR1 is SQVTM and CDR2 is ANQGSEA in the germline V gene. The CDR3 extends over 11 amino acids. CDR3 sequence: CSAREGRGYTF. CDR3 DNA sequence: TGCAGCGCCAGGGAGGGACGTGGCTACACCTTC.

V usage is TRBV30 and J usage is TRBJ1-5, with a possible D match to TRBD1 (6 bases). Between the trimmed V and J ends, which lost 1 base and 7 bases, there was a span of 17 bases. Germline V gives CDR1 GTSNPN, CDR2 SVGIG (reference sequence). The CDR3 runs to 15 residues. This CDR3 reads CAWSGTLGAEQPQHF. The CDR3 nucleotides are TGTGCCTGGAGTGGTACGTTGGGGGCTGAACAGCCCCAGCATTTT.

V gene TRBV18 combines with J gene TRBJ1-2, with D tentatively TRBD1 (6 bases). The CDR3 is 14 amino acids. Germline assignment: CDR1 KGHSH and CDR2 LQKENI. The germline V and J ends were trimmed by 3 bases and 0 bases, with 8 bases remaining between them. In nucleotides, the CDR3 is TGTGCCAGCTCACCCGGACAGTCTAACTATGGCTACACCTTC. Its protein product is CASSPGQSNYGYTF.

This rearrangement joins TRBV19 to TRBJ2-7; D is perhaps TRBD2 (5 bases). The germline gives CDR1 LNHDA, CDR2 SQIVND (reference sequence). V lost 3 bases to trimming and J lost 0 bases, with 9 bases between them. The CDR3 runs to 14 residues. DNA for the CDR3: TGTGCCAGTAGTATTGAGGGTACCTCCTACGAGCAGTACTTC. The encoded protein is CASSIEGTSYEQYF. The full variable domain, in which reference TRBV19 and TRBJ2-7 provide the parts outside the CDR3, is DGGITQSPKYLFRKEGQNVTLSCEQNLNHDAMYWYRQDPGQGLRLIYYSQIVNDFQKGDIAEGYSVSREKKESFPLTVTSAQKNPTAFYLCASSIEGTSYEQYFGPGTRLTVT.

The chain couples TRBV29-1 to TRBJ2-7; 8 positions match TRBD1. The V gene end was trimmed by 2 bases and the J gene end by 4 bases; junction bases not matched to a gene: 4. The length of the CDR3 is 13 residues. Germline loops: CDR1 SQVTM, CDR2 ANQGSEA. The CDR3 DNA is TGCAGCGTTGAACCCGGACAGGGTTACGAGCAGTACTTC. Protein product: CSVEPGQGYEQYF.

The rearrangement uses TRBV29-1 and TRBJ1-1; D is unclear. Trimming stripped 3 bases from V and 1 base from J, with 6 bases between. This CDR3 contains 12 residues. Germline V gene data show CDR1 as SQVTM and CDR2 as ANQGSEA. CDR3 nucleotides: TGCAGCGTTGAGGCGGGGAACACTGAAGCTTTCTTT. As protein: CSVEAGNTEAFF. Using reference TRBV29-1 and TRBJ1-1 for the parts outside the CDR3, the full variable domain is SAVISQKPSRDICQRGTSLTIQCQVDSQVTMMFWYRQQPGQSLTLIATANQGSEATYESGFVIDKFPISRPNLTFSTLTVSNMSPEDSSIYLCSVEAGNTEAFFGQGTRLTVV.

The chain is built from TRBV2 and TRBJ2-7; TRBD2 might be the D (6 bases). The CDR3 totals 14 residues. From germline, CDR1 is SNHLY and CDR2 FYNNEI. Trimming shortened V by 8 bases and J by 3 bases, and 17 bases separated the two germline ends. CDR3 DNA sequence: TGTGCCAGCGAAGGTAGGGAGGCTAGCTACGAGCAGTACTTC. It specifies CASEGREASYEQYF.

This clone has a single count. The chain joins TRBV7-2 to TRBJ2-2, with D unresolved. The germline V and J ends were trimmed by 1 base and 5 bases, with 17 bases remaining between them. The CDR3 runs to 17 residues. Germline V gives CDR1 SGHTA, CDR2 FQGNSA. Here the CDR3 DNA reads TGTGCCAGCAGCTTAGAGGAGTTACCCCTCGGAACCGGGGAGCTGTTTTTT. Its translation: CASSLEELPLGTGELFF.

The chain has TRBV2 and TRBJ1-2; TRBD1 matches 7 bases. CDR1 SNHLY and CDR2 FYNNEI come from the germline V gene. The junction had 7 bases not matched to a gene; V was cut back by 6 bases and J by 6 bases. This CDR3 contains 13 residues. CDR3: CASSVLDRDGYTF. CDR3 coding DNA: TGTGCCAGCAGCGTACTTGACAGGGATGGCTACACCTTC. The whole variable domain, filled in from reference TRBV2 and TRBJ1-2, reads EPEVTQTPSHQVTQMGQEVILRCVPISNHLYFYWYRQILGQKVEFLVSFYNNEISEKSEIFDDQFSVERPDGSNFTLKIRSTKLEDSAMYFCASSVLDRDGYTFGSGTRLTVV.

The chain recombines TRBV7-2 with TRBJ1-2; the D gene is possibly TRBD1 (5 bases). The CDR3 spans 16 residues. Looked up from germline, CDR1 is SGHTA and CDR2 is FQGNSA. The V end lost 0 bases, the J end lost 4 bases, and 15 bases lay between the germline ends. In nucleotides, the CDR3 is TGTGCCAGCAGCTTAGCGCCAGGGAGGACGCCCTATGGCTACACCTTC. The encoded protein is CASSLAPGRTPYGYTF. Complete variable domain (other parts from reference TRBV7-2 and TRBJ1-2): GAGVSQSPSNKVTEKGKDVELRCDPISGHTALYWYRQSLGQGLEFLIYFQGNSAPDKSGLPSDRFSAERTGGSVSTLTIQRTQQEDSAVYLCASSLAPGRTPYGYTFGSGTRLTVV.